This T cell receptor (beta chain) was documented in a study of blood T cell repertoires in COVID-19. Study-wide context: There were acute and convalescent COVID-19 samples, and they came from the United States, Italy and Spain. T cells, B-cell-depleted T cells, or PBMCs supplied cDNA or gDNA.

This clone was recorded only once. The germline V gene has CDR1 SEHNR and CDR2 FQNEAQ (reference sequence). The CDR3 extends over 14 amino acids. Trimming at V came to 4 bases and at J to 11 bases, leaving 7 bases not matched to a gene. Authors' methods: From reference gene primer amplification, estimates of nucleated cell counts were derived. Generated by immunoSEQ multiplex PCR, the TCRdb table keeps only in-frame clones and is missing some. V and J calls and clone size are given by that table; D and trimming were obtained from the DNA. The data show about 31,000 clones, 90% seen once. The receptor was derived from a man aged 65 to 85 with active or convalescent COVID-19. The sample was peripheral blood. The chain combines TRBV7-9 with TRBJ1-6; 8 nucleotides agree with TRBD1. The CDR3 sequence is CASSWGTGMAPLHF. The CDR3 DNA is TGTGCCAGCAGCTGGGGGACAGGTATGGCACCCCTCCACTTT.